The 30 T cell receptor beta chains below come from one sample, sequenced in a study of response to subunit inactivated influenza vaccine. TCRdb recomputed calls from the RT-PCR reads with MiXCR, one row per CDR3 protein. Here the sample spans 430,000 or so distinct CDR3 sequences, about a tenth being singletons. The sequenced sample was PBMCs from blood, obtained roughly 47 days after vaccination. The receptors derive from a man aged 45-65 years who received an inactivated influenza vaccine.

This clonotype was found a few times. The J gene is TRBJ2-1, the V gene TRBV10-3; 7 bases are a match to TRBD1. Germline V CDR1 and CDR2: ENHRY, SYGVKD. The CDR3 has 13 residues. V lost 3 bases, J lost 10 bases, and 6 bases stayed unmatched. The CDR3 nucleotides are TGTGCCATCAGTGATGGCCCGACAGGGGAGCAGTTCTTC. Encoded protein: CAISDGPTGEQFF.

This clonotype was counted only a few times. CDR3 protein: CASSQDYNEQFF. The CDR3 DNA sequence: TGCGCCAGCAGCCAAGACTACAATGAGCAGTTCTTC. V is TRBV5-1 and J is TRBJ2-1; D unresolved. The germline gives CDR1 SGHRS, CDR2 YFSETQ. The CDR3 runs 12 residues. V lost 4 bases to trimming and J lost 3 bases, with 5 bases between them.

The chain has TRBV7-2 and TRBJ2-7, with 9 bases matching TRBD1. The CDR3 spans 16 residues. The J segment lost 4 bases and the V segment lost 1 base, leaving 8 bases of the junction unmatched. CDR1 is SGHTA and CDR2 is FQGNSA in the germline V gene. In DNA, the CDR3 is TGTGCCAGCAGCTTAGTGGGGGGACAGGGTGCGTACGAGCAGTACTTC. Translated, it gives CASSLVGGQGAYEQYF.

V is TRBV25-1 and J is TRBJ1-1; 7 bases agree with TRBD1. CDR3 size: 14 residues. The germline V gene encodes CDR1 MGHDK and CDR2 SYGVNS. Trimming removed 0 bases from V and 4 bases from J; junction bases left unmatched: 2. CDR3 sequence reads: CASSEYDRVTEAFF. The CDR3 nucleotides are TGTGCCAGCAGTGAATATGACAGGGTCACTGAAGCTTTCTTT.

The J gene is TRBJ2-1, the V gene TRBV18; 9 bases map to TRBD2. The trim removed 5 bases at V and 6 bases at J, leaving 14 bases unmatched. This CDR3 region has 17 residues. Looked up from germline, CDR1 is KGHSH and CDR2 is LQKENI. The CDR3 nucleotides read TGTGCCAGCTCATATTCGATGCCAGCGGGAGGTTCCAATGAGCAGTTCTTC. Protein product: CASSYSMPAGGSNEQFF.

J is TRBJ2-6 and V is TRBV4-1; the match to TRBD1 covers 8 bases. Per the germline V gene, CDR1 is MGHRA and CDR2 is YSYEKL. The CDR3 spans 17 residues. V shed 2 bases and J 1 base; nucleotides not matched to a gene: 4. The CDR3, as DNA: TGCGCCAGCAGCCAATATACAGGGGGTTCTGGGGCCAACGTCCTGACTTTC. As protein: CASSQYTGGSGANVLTF.

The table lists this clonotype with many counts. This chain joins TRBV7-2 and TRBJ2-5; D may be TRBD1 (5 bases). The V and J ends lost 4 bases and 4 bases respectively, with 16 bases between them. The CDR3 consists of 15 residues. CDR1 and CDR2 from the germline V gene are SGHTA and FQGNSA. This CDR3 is CASSSLGVSGETQYF. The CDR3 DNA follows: TGTGCCAGCAGCTCCTTAGGGGTGTCCGGAGAGACCCAGTACTTC.

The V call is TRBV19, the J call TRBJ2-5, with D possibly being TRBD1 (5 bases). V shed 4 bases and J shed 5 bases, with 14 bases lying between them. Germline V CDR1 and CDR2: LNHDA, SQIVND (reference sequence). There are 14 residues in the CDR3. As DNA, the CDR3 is TGTGCCAGTAGTAGCTCAGGGCATGCGGAGACCCAGTACTTC. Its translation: CASSSSGHAETQYF.

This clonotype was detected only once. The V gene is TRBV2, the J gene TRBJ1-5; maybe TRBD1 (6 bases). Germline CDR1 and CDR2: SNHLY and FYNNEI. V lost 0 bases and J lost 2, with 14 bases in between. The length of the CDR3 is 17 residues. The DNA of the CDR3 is TGTGCCAGCAGTGAAGCTCGGGGGGGCACCCGCAATCAGCCCCAGCATTTT. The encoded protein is CASSEARGGTRNQPQHF.

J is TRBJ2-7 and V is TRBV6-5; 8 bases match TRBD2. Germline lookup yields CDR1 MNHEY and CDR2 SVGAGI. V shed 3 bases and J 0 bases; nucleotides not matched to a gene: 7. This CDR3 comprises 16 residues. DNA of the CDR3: TGTGCCAGCAGTTATACGACTAGCGCGGCCTCCTACGAGCAGTACTTC. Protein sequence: CASSYTTSAASYEQYF.

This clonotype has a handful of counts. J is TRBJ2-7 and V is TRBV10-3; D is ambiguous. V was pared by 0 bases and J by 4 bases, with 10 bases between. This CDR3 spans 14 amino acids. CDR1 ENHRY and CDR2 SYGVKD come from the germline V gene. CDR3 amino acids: CAISESPGKYEQYF. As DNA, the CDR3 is TGTGCCATCAGTGAGTCCCCAGGAAAGTACGAGCAGTACTTC.

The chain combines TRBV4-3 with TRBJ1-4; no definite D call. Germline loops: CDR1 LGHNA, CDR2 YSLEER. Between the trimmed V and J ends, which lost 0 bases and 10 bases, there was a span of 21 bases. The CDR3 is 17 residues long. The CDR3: CASSQDWVTPVSGKLFF. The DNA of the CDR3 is TGCGCCAGCAGCCAAGATTGGGTAACACCCGTGTCTGGAAAACTGTTTTTT.

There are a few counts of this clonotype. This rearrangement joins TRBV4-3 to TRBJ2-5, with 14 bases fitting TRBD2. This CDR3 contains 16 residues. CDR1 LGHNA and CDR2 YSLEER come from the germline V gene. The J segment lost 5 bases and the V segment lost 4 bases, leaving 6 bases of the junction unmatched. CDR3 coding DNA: TGCGCCAGCAGCCCAGGGACTAGCGGGGGATCGGAGACCCAGTACTTC. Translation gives CASSPGTSGGSETQYF.

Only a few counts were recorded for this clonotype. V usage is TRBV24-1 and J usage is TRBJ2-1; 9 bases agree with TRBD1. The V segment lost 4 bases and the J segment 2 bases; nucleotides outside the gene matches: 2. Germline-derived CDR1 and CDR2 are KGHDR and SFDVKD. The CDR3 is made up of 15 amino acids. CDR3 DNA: TGTGCCACCAGTGACACAGGGGGCCCCTACAATGAGCAGTTCTTC. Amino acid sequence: CATSDTGGPYNEQFF.

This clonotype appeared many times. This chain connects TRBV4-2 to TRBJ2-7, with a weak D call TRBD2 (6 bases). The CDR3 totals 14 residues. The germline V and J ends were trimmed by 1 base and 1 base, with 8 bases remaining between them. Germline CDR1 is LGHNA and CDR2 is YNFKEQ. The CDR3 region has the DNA TGTGCCAGCAGCCAAGCGGGAGAATCCTACGAGCAGTACTTC. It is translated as CASSQAGESYEQYF.

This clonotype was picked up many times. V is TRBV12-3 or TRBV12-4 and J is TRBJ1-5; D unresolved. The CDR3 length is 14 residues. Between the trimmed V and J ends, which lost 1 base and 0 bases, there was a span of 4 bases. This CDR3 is CASSLDGSNQPQHF. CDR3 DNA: TGTGCCAGCAGTTTAGACGGTAGCAATCAGCCCCAGCATTTT.

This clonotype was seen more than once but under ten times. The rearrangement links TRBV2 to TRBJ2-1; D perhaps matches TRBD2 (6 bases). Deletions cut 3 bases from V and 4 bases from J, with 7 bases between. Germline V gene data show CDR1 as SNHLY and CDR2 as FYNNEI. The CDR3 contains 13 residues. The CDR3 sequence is CASSERGYNEQFF. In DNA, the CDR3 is TGTGCCAGCAGTGAGCGGGGATACAATGAGCAGTTCTTC.

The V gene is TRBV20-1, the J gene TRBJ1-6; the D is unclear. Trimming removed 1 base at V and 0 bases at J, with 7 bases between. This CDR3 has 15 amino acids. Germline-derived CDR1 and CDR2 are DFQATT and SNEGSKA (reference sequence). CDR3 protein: CSARVEASYNSPLHF. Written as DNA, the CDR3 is TGCAGTGCTAGAGTGGAGGCCTCCTATAATTCACCCCTCCACTTT.

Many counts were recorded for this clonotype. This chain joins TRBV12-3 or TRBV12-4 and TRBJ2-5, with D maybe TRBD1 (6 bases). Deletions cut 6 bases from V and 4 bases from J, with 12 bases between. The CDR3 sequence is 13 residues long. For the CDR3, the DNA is TGTGCCAGCAGCGAAACAGGGTTAGAGACCCAGTACTTC. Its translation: CASSETGLETQYF.

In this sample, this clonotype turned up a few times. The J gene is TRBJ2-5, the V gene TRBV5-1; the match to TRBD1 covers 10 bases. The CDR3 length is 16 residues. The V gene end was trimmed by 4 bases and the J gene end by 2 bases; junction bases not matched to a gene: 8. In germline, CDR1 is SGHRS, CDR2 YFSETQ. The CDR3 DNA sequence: TGCGCCAGCAGCCAAATGGGACAGGGGCGACAAGAGACCCAGTACTTC. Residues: CASSQMGQGRQETQYF.

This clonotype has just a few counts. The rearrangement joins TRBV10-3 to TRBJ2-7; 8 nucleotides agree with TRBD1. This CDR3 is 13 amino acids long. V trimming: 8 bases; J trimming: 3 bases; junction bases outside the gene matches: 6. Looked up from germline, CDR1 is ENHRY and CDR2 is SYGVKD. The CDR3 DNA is TGTGCCATCGGGTCAGGGGGCGACTACGAGCAGTACTTC. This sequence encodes CAIGSGGDYEQYF.

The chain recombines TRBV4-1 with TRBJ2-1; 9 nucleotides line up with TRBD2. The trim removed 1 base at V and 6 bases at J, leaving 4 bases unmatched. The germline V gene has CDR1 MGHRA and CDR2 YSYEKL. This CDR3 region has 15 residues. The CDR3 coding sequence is TGCGCCAGCAGCCAAGTTTGGGGACTAGCCAATGAGCAGTTCTTC. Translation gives CASSQVWGLANEQFF.

CDR3 bases: TGTGCCACCAGTGATTATGAGGGCGCATATGGCTACACCTTC. It is translated as CATSDYEGAYGYTF. The chain recombines TRBV24-1 with TRBJ1-2, with D hard to call. The V end was cut by 2 bases, the J end by 5 bases, with 11 bases between. Germline V gene sequence: CDR1 KGHDR, CDR2 SFDVKD. The CDR3 runs to 14 residues.

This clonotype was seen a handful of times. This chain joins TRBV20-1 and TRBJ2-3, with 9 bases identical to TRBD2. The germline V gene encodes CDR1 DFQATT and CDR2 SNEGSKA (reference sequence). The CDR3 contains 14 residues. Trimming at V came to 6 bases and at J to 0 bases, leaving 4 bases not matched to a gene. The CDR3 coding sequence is TGCAGTGCCCGACTAGCGGTTAGCACAGATACGCAGTATTTT. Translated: CSARLAVSTDTQYF.

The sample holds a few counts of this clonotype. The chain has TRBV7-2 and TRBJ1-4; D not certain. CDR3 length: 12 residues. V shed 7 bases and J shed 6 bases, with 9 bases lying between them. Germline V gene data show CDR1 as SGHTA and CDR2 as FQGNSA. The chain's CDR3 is CASTFGDEKLFF. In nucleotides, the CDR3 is TGTGCCAGCACCTTTGGGGATGAAAAACTGTTTTTT.

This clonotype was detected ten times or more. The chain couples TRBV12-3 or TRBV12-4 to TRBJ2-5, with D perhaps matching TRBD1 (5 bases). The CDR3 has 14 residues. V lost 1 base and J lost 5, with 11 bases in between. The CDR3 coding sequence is TGTGCCAGCAGTTTAGAGGCAGGGCGCGAGACCCAGTACTTC. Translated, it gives CASSLEAGRETQYF.

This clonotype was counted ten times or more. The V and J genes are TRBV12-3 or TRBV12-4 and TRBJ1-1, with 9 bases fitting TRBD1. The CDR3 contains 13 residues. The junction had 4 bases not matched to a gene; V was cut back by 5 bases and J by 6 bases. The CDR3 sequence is CASSTTGGAEAFF. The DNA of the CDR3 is TGTGCCAGCAGTACGACAGGGGGGGCTGAAGCTTTCTTT.

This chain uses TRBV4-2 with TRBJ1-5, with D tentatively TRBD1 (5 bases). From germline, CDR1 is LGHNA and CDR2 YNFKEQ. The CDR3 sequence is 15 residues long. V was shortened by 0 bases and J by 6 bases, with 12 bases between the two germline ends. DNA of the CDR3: TGTGCCAGCAGCCAAGATTGGTCAGGGTTTCAGCCCCAGCATTTT. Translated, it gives CASSQDWSGFQPQHF.

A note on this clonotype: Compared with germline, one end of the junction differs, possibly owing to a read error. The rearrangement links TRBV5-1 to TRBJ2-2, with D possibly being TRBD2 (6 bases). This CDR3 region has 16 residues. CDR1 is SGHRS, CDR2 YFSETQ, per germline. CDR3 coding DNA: TGCGCCAGCAGCGGAGGGACGGCTCAGAACACCGTGGAGCTGTTTTTT. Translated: CASSGGTAQNTVELFF.

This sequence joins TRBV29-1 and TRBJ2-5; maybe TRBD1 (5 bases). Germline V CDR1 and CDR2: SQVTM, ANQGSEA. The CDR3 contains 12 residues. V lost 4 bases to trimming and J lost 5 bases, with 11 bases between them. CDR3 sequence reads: CSVVQGRETQYF. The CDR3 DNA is TGCAGCGTTGTGCAGGGAAGGGAGACCCAGTACTTC.